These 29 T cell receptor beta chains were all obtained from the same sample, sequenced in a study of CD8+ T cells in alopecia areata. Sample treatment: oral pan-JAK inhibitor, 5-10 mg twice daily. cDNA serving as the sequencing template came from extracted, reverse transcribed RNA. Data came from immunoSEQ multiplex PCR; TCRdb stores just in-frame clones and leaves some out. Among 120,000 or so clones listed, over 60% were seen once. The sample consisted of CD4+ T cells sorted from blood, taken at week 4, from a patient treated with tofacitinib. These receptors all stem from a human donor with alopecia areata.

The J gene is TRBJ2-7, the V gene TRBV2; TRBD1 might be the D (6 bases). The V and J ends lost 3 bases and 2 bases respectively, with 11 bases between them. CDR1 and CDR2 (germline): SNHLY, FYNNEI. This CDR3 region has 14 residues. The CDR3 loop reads CASSESGVPYEQYF. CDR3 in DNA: TGTGCCAGCAGTGAGTCAGGGGTACCCTACGAGCAGTACTTC.

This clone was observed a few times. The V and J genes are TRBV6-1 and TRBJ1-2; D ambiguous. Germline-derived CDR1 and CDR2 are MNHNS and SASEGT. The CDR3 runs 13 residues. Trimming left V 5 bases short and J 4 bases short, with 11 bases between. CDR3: CASSPQSAYGYTF. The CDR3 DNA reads TGTGCCAGCAGTCCACAGAGTGCCTATGGCTACACCTTC.

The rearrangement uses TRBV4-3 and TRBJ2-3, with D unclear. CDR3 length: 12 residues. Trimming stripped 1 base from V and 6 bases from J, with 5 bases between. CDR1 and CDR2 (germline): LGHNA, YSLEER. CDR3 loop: CASSQGFDTQYF. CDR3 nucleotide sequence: TGCGCCAGCAGCCAAGGTTTCGATACGCAGTATTTT.

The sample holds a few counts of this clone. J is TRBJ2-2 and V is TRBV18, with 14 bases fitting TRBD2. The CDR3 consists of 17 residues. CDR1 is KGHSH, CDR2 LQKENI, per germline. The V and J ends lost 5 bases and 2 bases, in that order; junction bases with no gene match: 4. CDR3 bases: TGTGCCAGCTCATCGGGACTAGCGGGGGCCAACACCGGGGAGCTGTTTTTT. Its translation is CASSSGLAGANTGELFF.

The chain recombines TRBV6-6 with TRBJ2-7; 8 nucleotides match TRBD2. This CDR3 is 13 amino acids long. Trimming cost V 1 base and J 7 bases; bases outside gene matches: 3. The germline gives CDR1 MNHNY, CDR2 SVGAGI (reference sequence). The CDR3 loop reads CASSYLLAVEQYF. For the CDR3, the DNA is TGTGCCAGCAGTTACTTACTAGCGGTAGAGCAGTACTTC.

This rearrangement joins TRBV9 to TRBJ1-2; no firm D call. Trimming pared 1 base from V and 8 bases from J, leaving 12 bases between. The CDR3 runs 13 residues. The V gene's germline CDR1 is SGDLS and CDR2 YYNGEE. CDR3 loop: CASSVIGVGGYTF. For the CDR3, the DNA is TGTGCCAGCAGCGTAATTGGGGTTGGCGGCTACACCTTC.

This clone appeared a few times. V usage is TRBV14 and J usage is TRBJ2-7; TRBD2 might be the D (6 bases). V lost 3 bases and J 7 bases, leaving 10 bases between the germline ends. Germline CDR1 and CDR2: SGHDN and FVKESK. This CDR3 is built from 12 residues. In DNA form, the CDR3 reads TGTGCCAGCAGCCACGGGAGCTGGGAGCAGTACTTC. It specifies CASSHGSWEQYF.

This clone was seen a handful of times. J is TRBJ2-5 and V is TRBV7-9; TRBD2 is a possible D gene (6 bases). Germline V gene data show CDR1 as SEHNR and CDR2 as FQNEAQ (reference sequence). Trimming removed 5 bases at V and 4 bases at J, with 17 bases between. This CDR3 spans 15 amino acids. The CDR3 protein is CASSLRRDEGETQYF. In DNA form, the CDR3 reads TGTGCCAGCAGCCTCAGGAGGGATGAAGGAGAGACCCAGTACTTC.

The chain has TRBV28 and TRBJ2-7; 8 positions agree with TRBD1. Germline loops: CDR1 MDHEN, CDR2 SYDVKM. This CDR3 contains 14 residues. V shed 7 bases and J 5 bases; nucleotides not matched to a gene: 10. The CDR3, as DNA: TGTGCCAGCATCCAGACCGGGACAGGTCACGAGCAGTACTTC. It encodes CASIQTGTGHEQYF.

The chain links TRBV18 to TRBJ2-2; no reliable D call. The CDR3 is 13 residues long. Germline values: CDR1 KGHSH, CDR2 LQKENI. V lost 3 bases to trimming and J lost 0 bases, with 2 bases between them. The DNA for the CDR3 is TGTGCCAGCTCACCTCCGAACACCGGGGAGCTGTTTTTT. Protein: CASSPPNTGELFF.

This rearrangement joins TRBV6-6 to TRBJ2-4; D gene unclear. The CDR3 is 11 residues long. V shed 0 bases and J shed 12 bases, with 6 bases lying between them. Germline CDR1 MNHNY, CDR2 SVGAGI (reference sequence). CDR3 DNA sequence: TGTGCCAGCAGTTACTCTATGAGTCAGTACTTC. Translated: CASSYSMSQYF.

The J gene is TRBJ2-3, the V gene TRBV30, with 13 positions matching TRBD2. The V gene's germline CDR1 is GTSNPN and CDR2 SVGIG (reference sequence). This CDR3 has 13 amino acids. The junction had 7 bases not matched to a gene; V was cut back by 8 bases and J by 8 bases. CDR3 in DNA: TGTGCCGGGACTAGCGGGGCACGCGCTACGCAGTATTTT. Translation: CAGTSGARATQYF.

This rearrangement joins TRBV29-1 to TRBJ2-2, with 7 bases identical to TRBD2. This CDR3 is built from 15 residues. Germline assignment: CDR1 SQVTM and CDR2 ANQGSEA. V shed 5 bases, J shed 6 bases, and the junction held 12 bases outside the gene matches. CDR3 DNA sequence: TGCAGCGTTCTAGCGGTGGGGGGGACCGCCGGGGAGCTGTTTTTT. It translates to CSVLAVGGTAGELFF.

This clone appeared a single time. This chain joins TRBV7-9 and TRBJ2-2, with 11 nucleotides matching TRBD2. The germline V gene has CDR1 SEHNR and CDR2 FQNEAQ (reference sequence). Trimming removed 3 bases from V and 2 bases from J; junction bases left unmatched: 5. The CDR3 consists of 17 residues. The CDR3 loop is CASSFLTSGINTGELFF. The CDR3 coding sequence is TGTGCCAGCAGCTTCCTGACTAGCGGGATCAACACCGGGGAGCTGTTTTTT.

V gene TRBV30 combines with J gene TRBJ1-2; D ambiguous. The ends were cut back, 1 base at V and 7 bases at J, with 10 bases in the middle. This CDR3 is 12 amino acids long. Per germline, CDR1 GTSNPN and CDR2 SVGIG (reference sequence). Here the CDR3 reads CAWSEALTGYTF. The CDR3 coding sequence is TGTGCCTGGAGTGAGGCCTTAACTGGCTACACCTTC.

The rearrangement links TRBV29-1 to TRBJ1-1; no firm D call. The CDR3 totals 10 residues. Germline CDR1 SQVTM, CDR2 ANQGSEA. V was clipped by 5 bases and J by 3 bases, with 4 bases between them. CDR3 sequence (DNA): TGCAGCGTTTCCGACACTGAAGCTTTCTTT. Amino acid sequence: CSVSDTEAFF.

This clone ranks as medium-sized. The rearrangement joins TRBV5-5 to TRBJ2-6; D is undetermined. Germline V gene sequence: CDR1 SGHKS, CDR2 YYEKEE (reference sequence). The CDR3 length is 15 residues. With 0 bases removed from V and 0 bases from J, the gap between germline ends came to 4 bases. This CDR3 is CASSLDSSGANVLTF. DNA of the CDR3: TGTGCCAGCAGCTTGGACAGCTCTGGGGCCAACGTCCTGACTTTC.

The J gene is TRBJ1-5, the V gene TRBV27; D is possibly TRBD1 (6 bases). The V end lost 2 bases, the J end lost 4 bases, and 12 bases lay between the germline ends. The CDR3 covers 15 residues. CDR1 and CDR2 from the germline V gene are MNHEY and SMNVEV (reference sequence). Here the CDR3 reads CASSLGRGRNQPQHF. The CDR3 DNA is TGTGCCAGCAGTTTAGGAAGGGGGAGGAATCAGCCCCAGCATTTT.

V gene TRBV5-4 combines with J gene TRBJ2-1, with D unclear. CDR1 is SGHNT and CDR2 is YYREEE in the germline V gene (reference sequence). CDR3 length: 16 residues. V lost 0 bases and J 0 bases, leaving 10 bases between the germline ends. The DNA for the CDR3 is TGTGCCAGCAGCTTGGGTGGAACAAGCTCCTACAATGAGCAGTTCTTC. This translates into CASSLGGTSSYNEQFF.

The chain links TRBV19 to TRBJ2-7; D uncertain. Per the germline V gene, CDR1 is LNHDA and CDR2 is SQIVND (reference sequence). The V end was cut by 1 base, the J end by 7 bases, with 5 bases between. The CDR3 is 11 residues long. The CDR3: CASSIATEQYF. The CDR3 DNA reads TGTGCCAGTAGTATAGCTACGGAGCAGTACTTC.

The CDR3 sequence: CASSQEDGAEQYF. CDR3 in DNA: TGTGCCAGCAGCCAAGAGGACGGAGCGGAGCAGTACTTC. This chain links TRBV4-2 with TRBJ2-7; D is undetermined. Trimming left V 0 bases short and J 7 bases short, with 10 bases between. The length of the CDR3 is 13 residues. Per the germline V gene, CDR1 is LGHNA and CDR2 is YNFKEQ.

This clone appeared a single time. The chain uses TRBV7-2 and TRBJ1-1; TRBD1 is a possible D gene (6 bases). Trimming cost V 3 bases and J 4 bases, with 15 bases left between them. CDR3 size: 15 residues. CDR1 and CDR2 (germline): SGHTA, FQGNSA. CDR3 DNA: TGTGCCAGCAGCTTCCTAGGCGCAGGGGCCACTGAAGCTTTCTTT. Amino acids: CASSFLGAGATEAFF.

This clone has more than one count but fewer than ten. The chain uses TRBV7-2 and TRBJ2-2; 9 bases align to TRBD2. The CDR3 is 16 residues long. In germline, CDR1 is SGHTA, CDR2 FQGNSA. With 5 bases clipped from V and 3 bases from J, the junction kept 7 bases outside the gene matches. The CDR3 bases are TGTGCCAGCAGCCGACGGTTAGCGGGAGACACCGGGGAGCTGTTTTTT. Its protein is CASSRRLAGDTGELFF.

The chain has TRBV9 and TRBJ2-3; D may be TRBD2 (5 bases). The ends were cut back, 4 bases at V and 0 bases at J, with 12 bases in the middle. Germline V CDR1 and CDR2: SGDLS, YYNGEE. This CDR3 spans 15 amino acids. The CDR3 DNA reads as TGTGCCAGCAGCAGAATAGCGTTGAGCACAGATACGCAGTATTTT. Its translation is CASSRIALSTDTQYF.

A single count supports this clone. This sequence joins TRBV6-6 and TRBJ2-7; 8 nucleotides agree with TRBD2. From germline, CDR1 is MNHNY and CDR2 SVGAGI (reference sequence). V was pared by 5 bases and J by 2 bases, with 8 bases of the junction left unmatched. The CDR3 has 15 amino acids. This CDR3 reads CASSAVGRGAYEQYF. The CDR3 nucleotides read TGTGCCAGCAGTGCCGTGGGGCGGGGGGCCTACGAGCAGTACTTC.

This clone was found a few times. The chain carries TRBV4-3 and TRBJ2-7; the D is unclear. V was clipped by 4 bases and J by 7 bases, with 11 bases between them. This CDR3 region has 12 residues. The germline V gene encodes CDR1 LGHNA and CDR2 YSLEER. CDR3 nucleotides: TGCGCCAGCAGCCTCCCCCTGGAAGAGCAGTACTTC. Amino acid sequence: CASSLPLEEQYF.

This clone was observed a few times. The CDR3 sequence: CSVDSGETQYF. The CDR3, as DNA: TGCAGCGTTGACTCGGGAGAGACCCAGTACTTC. This chain uses TRBV29-1 with TRBJ2-5; D gene unclear. Germline loops: CDR1 SQVTM, CDR2 ANQGSEA. This CDR3 region has 11 residues. Trimming took 3 bases from V and 4 from J, leaving 6 bases between them.

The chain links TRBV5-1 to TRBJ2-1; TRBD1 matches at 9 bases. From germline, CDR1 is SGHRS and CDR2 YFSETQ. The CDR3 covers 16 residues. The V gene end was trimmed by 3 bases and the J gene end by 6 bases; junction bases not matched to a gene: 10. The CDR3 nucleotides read TGCGCCAGCAGCTCCGAAGGGACAGGGCGGGGCAATGAGCAGTTCTTC. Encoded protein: CASSSEGTGRGNEQFF.

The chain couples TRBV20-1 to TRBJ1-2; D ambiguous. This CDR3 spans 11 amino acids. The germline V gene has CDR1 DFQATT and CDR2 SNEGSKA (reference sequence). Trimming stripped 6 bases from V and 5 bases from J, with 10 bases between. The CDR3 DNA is TGCAGTGCAGCGGATGAATATGGCTACACCTTC. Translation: CSAADEYGYTF.